This T cell receptor (beta chain) stems from a study of cytomegalovirus exposure and HLA in healthy donors. Whole-study results and caveats: Fewer N-insertions (relative to the approximately 700-donor mean) were reportedly seen in an Asian-associated ancestry cluster in a later analysis.

The PCR ran on 60 Vbeta and 13 Jbeta primers. Assay used: immunoSEQ multiplex PCR; TCRdb lists only in-frame clones, some missing. The sample holds about 130,000 clones, 60% to 80% seen once. In regard to this clone: Its antigen is not known.

Trimming took 10 bases from V and 4 from J; bases not matched to a gene: 11. The CDR3 runs to 15 residues. The germline CDR1 and CDR2 sequences are MNHEY and SVGAGI. The sequence was collected from a male donor in good health and CMV-seronegative. Sequencing input: PBMCs. The chain has TRBV6-5 and TRBJ2-1; 9 bases are a match to TRBD2. CDR3 sequence: CATCQRLAAYNEQFF. CDR3 coding DNA: TGTGCCACCTGTCAACGACTAGCGGCTTACAATGAGCAGTTCTTC.